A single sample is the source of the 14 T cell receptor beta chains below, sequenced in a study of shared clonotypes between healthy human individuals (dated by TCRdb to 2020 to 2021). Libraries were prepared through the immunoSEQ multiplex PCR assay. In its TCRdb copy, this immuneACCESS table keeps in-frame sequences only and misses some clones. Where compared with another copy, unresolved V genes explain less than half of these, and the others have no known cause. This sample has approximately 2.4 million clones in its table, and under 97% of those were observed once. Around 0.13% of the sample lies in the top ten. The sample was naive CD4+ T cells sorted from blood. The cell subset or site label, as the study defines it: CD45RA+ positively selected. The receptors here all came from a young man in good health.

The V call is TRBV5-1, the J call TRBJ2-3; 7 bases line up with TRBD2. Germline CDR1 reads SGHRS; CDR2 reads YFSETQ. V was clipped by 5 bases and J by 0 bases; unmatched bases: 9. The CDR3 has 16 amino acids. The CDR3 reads CASSPATSDSTDTQYF. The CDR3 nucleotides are TGCGCCAGCAGTCCGGCTACTAGCGATAGCACAGATACGCAGTATTTT.

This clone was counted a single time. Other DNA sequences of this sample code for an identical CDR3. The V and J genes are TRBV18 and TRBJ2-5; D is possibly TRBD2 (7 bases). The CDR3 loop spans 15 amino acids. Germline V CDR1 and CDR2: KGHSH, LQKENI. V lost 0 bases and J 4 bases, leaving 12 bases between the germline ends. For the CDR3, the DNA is TGTGCCAGCTCACCACCGGTGGGGGGGCGAGAGACCCAGTACTTC. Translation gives CASSPPVGGRETQYF.

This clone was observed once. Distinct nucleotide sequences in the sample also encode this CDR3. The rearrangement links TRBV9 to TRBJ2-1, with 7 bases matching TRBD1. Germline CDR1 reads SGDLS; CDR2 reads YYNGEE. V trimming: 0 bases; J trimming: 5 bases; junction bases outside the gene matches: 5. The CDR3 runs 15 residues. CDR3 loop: CASSVVPGGDNEQFF. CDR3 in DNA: TGTGCCAGCAGCGTAGTGCCAGGGGGTGACAATGAGCAGTTCTTC.

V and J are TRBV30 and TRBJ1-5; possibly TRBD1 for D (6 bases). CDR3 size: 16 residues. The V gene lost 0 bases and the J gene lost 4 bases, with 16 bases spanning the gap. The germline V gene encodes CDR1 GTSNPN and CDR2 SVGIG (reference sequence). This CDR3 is CAWSVSRGPYNQPQHF. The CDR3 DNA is TGTGCCTGGAGTGTATCTCGGGGGCCTTATAATCAGCCCCAGCATTTT.

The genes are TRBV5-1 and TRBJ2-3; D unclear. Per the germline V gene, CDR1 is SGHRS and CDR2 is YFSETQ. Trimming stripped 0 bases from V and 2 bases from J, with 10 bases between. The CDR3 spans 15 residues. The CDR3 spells CASSLGGEPTDTQYF. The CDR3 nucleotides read TGCGCCAGCAGCTTGGGTGGGGAACCCACAGATACGCAGTATTTT.

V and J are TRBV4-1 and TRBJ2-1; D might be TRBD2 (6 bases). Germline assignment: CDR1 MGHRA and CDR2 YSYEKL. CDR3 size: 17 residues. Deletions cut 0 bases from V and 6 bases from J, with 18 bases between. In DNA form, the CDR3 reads TGCGCCAGCAGCCAAGAGGACACCTGGAGGGTGGCCAATGAGCAGTTCTTC. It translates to CASSQEDTWRVANEQFF.

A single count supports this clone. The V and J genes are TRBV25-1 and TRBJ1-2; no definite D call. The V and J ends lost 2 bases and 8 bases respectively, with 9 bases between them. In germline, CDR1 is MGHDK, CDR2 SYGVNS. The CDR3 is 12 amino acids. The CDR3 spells CASSEDGRGYTF. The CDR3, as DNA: TGTGCCAGCAGTGAAGACGGTCGGGGCTACACCTTC.

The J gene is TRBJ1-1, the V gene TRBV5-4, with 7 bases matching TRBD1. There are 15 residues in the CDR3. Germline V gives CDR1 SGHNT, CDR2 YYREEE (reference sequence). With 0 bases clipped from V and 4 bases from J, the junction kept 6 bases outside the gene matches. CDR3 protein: CASSLGTGVSTEAFF. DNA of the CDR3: TGTGCCAGCAGCTTGGGTACAGGGGTGAGCACTGAAGCTTTCTTT. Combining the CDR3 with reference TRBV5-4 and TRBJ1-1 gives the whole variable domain ETGVTQSPTHLIKTRGQQVTLRCSSQSGHNTVSWYQQALGQGPQFIFQYYREEENGRGNFPPRFSGLQFPNYSSELNVNALELDDSALYLCASSLGTGVSTEAFFGQGTRLTVV.

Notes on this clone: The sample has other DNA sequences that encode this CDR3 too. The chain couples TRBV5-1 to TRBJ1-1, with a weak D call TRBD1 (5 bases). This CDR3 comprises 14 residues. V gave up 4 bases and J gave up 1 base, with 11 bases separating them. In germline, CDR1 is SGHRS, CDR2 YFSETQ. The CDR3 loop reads CASSPGTGNTEAFF. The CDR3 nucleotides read TGCGCCAGCAGCCCGGGGACTGGGAACACTGAAGCTTTCTTT. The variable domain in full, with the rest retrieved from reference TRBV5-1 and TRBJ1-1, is KAGVTQTPRYLIKTRGQQVTLSCSPISGHRSVSWYQQTPGQGLQFLFEYFSETQRNKGNFPGRFSGRQFSNSRSEMNVSTLELGDSALYLCASSPGTGNTEAFFGQGTRLTVV.

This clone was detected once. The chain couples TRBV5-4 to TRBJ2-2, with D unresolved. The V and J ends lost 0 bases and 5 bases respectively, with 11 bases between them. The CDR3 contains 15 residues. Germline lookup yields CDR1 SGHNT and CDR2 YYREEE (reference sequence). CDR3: CASSLAFSLTGELFF. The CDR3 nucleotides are TGTGCCAGCAGCTTGGCGTTCTCTCTGACCGGGGAGCTGTTTTTT. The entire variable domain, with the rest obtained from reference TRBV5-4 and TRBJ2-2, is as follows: ETGVTQSPTHLIKTRGQQVTLRCSSQSGHNTVSWYQQALGQGPQFIFQYYREEENGRGNFPPRFSGLQFPNYSSELNVNALELDDSALYLCASSLAFSLTGELFFGEGSRLTVL.

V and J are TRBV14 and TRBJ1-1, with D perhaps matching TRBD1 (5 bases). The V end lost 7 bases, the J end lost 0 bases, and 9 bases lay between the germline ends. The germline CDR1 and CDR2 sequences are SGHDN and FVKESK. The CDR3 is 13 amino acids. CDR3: CASTRGVNTEAFF. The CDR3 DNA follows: TGTGCCAGCACAAGGGGCGTGAACACTGAAGCTTTCTTT.

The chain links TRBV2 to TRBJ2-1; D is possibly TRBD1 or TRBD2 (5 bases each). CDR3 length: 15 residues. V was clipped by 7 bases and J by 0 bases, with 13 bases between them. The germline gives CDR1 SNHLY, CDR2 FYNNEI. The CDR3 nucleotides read TGTGCCAGCACTCTCGAGGGGAGCTCCTACAATGAGCAGTTCTTC. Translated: CASTLEGSSYNEQFF.

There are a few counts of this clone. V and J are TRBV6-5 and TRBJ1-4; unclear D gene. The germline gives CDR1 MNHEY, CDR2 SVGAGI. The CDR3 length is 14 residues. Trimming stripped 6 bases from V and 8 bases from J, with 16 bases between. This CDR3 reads CASSRASYGEKLFF. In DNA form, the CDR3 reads TGTGCCAGCAGCCGGGCCTCCTACGGGGAAAAACTGTTTTTT.

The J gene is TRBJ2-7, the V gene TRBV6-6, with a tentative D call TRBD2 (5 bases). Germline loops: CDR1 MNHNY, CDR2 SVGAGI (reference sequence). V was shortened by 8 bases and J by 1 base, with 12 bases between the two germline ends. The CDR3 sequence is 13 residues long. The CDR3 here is CASETGSSYEQYF. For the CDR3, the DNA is TGTGCCAGCGAAACGGGGTCATCCTACGAGCAGTACTTC.